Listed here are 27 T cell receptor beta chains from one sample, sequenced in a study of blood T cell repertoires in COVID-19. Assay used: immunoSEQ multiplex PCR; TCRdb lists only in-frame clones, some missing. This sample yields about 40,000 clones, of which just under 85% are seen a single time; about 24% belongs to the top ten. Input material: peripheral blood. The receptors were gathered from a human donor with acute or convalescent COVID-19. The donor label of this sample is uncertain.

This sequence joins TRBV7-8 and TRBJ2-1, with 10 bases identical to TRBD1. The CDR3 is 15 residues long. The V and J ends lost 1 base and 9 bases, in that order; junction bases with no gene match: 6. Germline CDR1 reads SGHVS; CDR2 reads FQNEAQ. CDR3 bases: TGTGCCAGCAGCTTAGATGGGACAGGGGTGAGTGAGCAGTTCTTC. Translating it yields CASSLDGTGVSEQFF.

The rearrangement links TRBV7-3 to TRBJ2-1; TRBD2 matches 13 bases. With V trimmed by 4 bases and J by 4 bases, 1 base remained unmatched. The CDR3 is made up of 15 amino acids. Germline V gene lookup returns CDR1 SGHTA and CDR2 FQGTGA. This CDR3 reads CASSSGLAGYNEQFF. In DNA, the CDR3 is TGTGCCAGCAGCTCGGGACTAGCGGGATACAATGAGCAGTTCTTC.

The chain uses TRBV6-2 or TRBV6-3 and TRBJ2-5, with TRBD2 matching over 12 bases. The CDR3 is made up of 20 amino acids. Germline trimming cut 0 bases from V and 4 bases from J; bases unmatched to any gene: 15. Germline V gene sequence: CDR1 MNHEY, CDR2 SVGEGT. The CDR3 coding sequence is TGTGCCAGCAGTTACTCAATCGAGGCCCTTCTAGCGGGGGGGCCAGAGACCCAGTACTTC. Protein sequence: CASSYSIEALLAGGPETQYF.

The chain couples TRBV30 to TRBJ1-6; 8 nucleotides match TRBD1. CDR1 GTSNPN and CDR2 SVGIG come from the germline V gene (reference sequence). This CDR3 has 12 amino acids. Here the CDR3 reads CGQGAYNSPLHF. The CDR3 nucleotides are TGTGGGCAGGGGGCATATAATTCACCCCTCCACTTT.

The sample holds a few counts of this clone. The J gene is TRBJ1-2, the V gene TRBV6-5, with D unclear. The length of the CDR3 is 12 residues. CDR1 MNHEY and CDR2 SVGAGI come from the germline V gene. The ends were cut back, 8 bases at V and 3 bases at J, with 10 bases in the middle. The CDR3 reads CASVGSYYGYTF. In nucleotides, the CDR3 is TGTGCCAGCGTCGGTTCTTACTATGGCTACACCTTC.

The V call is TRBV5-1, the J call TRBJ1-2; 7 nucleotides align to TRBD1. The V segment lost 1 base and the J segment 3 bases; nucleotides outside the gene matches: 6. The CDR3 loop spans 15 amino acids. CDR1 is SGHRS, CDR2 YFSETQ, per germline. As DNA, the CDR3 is TGCGCCAGCAGCTTGAGACAGGGCCAAGACTATGGCTACACCTTC. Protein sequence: CASSLRQGQDYGYTF.

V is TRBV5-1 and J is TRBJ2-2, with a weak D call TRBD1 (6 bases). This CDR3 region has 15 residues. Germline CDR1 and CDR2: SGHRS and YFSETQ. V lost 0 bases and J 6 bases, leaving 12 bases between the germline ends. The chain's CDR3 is CASSLVDRKAGELFF. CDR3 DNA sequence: TGCGCCAGCAGCTTGGTTGACAGGAAGGCCGGGGAGCTGTTTTTT.

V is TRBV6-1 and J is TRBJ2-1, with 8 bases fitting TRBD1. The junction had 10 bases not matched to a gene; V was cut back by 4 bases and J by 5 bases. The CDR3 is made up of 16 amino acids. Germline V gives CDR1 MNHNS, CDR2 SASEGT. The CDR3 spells CASSGRGTGTHNEQFF. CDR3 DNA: TGTGCCAGCAGTGGAAGAGGGACAGGTACACACAATGAGCAGTTCTTC.

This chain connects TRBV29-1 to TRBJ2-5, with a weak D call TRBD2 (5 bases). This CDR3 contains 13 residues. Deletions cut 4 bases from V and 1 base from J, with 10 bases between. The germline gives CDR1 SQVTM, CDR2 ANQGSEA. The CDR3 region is CSVGGQVQETQYF. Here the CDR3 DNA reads TGCAGCGTTGGAGGGCAGGTCCAAGAGACCCAGTACTTC.

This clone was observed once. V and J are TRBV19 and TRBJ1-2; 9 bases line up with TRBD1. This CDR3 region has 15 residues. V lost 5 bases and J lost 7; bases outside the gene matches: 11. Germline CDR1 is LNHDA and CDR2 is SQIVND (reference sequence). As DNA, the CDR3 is TGTGCCAGTAGTCTACAGGGGGCCTTATTGGGTGGCTACACCTTC. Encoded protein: CASSLQGALLGGYTF. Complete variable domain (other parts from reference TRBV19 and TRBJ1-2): DGGITQSPKYLFRKEGQNVTLSCEQNLNHDAMYWYRQDPGQGLRLIYYSQIVNDFQKGDIAEGYSVSREKKESFPLTVTSAQKNPTAFYLCASSLQGALLGGYTFGSGTRLTVV.

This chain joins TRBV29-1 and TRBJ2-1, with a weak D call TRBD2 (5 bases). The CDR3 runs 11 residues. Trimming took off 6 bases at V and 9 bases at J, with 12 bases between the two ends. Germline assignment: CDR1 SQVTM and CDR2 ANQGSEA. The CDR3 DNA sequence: TGCAGCGTATCCCTCCGGGGTGAGCAGTTCTTC. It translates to CSVSLRGEQFF.

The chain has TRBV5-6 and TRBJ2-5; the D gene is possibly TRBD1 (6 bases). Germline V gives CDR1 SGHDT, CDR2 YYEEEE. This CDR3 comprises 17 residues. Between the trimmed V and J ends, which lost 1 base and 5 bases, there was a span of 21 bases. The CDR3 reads CASSLTSTGFHRETQYF. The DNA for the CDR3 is TGTGCCAGCAGCTTGACATCCACAGGGTTTCATCGGGAGACCCAGTACTTC.

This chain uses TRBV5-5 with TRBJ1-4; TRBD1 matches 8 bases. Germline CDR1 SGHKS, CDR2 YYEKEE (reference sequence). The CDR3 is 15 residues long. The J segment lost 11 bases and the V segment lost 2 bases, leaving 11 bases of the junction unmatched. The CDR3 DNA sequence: TGTGCCAGCAGCTTTCCAGGGGGCCGAGGGAAGAAACTGTTTTTT. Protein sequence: CASSFPGGRGKKLFF.

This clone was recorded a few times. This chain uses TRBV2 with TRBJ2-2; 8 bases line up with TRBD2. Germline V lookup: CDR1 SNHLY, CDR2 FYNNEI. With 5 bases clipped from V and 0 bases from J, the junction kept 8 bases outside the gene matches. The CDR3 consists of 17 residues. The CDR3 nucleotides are TGTGCCAGCAGTCTCCGGGGGGGAACCGCGAACACCGGGGAGCTGTTTTTT. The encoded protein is CASSLRGGTANTGELFF.

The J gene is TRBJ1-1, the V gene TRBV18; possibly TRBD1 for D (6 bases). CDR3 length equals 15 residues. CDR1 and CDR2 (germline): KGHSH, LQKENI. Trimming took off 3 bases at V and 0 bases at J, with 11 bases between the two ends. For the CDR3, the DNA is TGTGCCAGCTCACCTCTGGACAGTTTGAACACTGAAGCTTTCTTT. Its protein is CASSPLDSLNTEAFF. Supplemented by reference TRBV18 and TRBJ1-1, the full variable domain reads NAGVMQNPRHLVRRRGQEARLRCSPMKGHSHVYWYRQLPEEGLKFMVYLQKENIIDESGMPKERFSAEFPKEGPSILRIQQVVRGDSAAYFCASSPLDSLNTEAFFGQGTRLTVV.

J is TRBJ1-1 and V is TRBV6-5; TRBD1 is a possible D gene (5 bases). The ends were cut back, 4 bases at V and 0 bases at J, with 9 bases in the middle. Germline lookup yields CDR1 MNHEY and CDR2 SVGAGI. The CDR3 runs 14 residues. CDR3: CASSFDSLNTEAFF. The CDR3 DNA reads TGTGCCAGCAGTTTCGACAGCCTGAACACTGAAGCTTTCTTT.

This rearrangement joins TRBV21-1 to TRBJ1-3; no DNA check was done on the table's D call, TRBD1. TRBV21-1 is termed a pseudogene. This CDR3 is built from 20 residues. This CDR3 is CASSKGFATGWRASGNTIYF. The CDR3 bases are TGTGCCAGCAGCAAAGGGTTCGCGACAGGGTGGAGGGCATCTGGAAACACCATATATTTT.

Here the CDR3 DNA reads TGTGCCAGCAGCCTGCTAGCGGGCCCGTCCTCCTACGAGCAGTACTTC. Translating it yields CASSLLAGPSSYEQYF. The genes are TRBV14 and TRBJ2-7; 8 bases map to TRBD2. This CDR3 is built from 16 residues. V shed 4 bases and J 0 bases; nucleotides not matched to a gene: 8. Looked up from germline, CDR1 is SGHDN and CDR2 is FVKESK.

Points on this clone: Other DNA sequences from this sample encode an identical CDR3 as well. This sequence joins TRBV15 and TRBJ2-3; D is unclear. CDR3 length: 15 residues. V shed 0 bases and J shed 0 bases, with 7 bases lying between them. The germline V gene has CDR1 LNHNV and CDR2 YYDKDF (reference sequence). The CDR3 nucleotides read TGTGCCACCAGCAGAGACAGATCAAGCACAGATACGCAGTATTTT. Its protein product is CATSRDRSSTDTQYF.

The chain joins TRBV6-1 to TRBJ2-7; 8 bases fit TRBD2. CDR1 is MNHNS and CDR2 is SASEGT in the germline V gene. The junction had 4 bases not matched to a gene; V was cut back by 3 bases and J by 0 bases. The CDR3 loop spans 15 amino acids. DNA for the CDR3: TGTGCCAGCAGTGAGCCGGGGGGGAGCTCCTACGAGCAGTACTTC. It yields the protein CASSEPGGSSYEQYF.

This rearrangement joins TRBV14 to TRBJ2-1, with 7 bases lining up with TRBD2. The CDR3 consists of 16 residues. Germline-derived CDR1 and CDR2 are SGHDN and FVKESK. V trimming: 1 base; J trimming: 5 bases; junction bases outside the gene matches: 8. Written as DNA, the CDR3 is TGTGCCAGCAGCCAAGTCCCCAGCGGGATAAACAATGAGCAGTTCTTC. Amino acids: CASSQVPSGINNEQFF.

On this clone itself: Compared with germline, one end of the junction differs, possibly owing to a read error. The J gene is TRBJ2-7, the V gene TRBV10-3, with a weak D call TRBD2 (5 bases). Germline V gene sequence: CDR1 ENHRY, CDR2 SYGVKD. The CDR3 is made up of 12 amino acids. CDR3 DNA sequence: TGTGCCATCAGTGAGTCAGGCGGCGGACTTGGCTTC. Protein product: CAISESGGGLGF.

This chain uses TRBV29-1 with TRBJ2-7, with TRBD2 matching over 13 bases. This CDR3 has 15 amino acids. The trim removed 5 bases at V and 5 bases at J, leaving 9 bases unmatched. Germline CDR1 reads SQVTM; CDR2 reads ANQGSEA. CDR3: CSVSPKGLAGNEQYF. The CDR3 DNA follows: TGCAGCGTTTCTCCGAAGGGACTAGCGGGAAACGAGCAGTACTTC.

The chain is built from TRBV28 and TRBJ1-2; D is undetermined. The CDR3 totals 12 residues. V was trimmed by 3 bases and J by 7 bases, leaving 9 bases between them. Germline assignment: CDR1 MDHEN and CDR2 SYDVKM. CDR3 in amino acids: CASSFRDGGYTF. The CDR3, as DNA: TGTGCCAGCAGTTTCCGAGATGGTGGCTACACCTTC.

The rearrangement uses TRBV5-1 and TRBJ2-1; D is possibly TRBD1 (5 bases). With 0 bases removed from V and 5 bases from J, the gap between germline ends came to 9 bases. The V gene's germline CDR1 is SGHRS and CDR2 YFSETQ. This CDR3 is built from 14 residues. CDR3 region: CASSLGQTHNEQFF. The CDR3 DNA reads TGCGCCAGCAGCTTGGGACAGACCCACAATGAGCAGTTCTTC.

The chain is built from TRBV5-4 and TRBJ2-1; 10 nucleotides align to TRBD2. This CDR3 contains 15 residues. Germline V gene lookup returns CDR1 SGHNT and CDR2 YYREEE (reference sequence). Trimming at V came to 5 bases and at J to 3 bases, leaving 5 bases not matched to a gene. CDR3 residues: CASRVAGGRYNEQFF. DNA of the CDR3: TGTGCCAGCAGGGTAGCGGGGGGCCGCTACAATGAGCAGTTCTTC.

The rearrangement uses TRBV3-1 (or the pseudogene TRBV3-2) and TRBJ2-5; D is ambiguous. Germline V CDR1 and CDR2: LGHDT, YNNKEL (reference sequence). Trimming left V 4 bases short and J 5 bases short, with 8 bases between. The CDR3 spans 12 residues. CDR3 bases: TGTGCCAGCAGCCCCGCACGGGAGACCCAGTACTTC. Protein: CASSPARETQYF.